Listed below are T cell receptor beta chains from one sample, sequenced in a study of identical twins. In TCRdb, the 5' RACE reads were re-called with MiXCR into one record per CDR3 protein. The sample has approximately 700,000 distinct CDR3 sequences; 15% to 20% are singletons. These records were also assigned to another study, of T cells expressing NK-cell markers.

The specimen was PBMCs. Source of these receptors: a young woman in good health. The CDR3 runs from the conserved cysteine through the conserved F or W. The D gene is left open where the match is weak. A row's size may be missing; if present it is once, few, many or a size class.

j_call,d_call,clone_size,v_call,cdr3_length,cdr3_nt,cdr3_aa
TRBJ1-4,NA,NA,TRBV12-3/TRBV12-4,14,TGTGCCAGCAGTCCCCTCCAGGGGACTGAAAAACTGTTTTTT,CASSPLQGTEKLFF
TRBJ2-2,NA,NA,TRBV5-1,14,TGCGCCAGCAGCATGGCAGTAGACACCGGGGAGCTGTTTTTT,CASSMAVDTGELFF
TRBJ2-2,NA,NA,TRBV12-3/TRBV12-4,14,TGTGCCAGCAGACAGGGAGTACGGACCGGGGAGCTGTTTTTT,CASRQGVRTGELFF
TRBJ2-1,TRBD2,NA,TRBV9,12,TGCGCCAGCAGCGTGGGGGGGGATGAGCAGTTCTTC,CASSVGGDEQFF
TRBJ2-1,TRBD2,few,TRBV3-1,15,TGTGCCAGCAGCCAGGGCGGGGGGGACTACAATGAGCAGTTCTTC,CASSQGGGDYNEQFF
TRBJ1-2,NA,few,TRBV20-1,10,TGCAGTGCTAGTATGTATGGCTACACCTTC,CSASMYGYTF
TRBJ2-1,NA,few,TRBV7-3,14,TGTGCCAGCAGCTTGGGCCACGCGTACGATGAGCAGTTCTTC,CASSLGHAYDEQFF
TRBJ2-3,NA,few,TRBV21-1,19,TGTGCCAGCAGCAGATTACTAGCGGGACTATACCATTCCACAGATACGCAGTATTTT,CASSRLLAGLYHSTDTQYF
TRBJ2-2,NA,NA,TRBV6-1,16,TGTGCCAGCCGGAGCTCGGGGCCCATGAACACCGGGGAGCTGTTTTTT,CASRSSGPMNTGELFF
TRBJ1-4,NA,NA,TRBV5-1,15,TGCGCCAGCAGCTTGCCGGGGGCTACTAATGAAAAACTGTTTTTT,CASSLPGATNEKLFF
TRBJ1-2,TRBD1,many,TRBV10-3,14,TGTGCCATCAGGGGGACAGAAGCTAACTATGGCTACACCTTC,CAIRGTEANYGYTF
TRBJ2-1,TRBD2,few,TRBV6-5,16,TGTGCCAGCAGGTTAGAGGGGACTAGCTCCTACAATGAGCAGTTCTTC,CASRLEGTSSYNEQFF
TRBJ1-1,NA,few,TRBV20-1,12,TGCAGCCCGGGGGGACCGAACACTGAAGCTTTCTTT,CSPGGPNTEAFF
TRBJ2-1,TRBD2,few,TRBV5-5,15,TGTGCCAGCAGCCTGGAACAGCGGGGGAACAATGAGCAGTTCTTC,CASSLEQRGNNEQFF
TRBJ1-5,NA,NA,TRBV6-1,14,TGTGCCAGCAGCAGGGAGAATGGCAATCAGCCCCAGCATTTT,CASSRENGNQPQHF
TRBJ1-2,NA,NA,TRBV29-1,13,TGCAGCGTTGACTTGCAGTTTAACTATGGCTACACCTTC,CSVDLQFNYGYTF
TRBJ2-1,TRBD1,NA,TRBV7-9,16,TGTGCCAGCAGCTTCCGCCGAGGGACAGGGTACAATGAGCAGTTCTTC,CASSFRRGTGYNEQFF
TRBJ2-1,TRBD1,NA,TRBV5-1,14,TGCGCCAGCAGCCAGGGACAGGGATTCGATGAGCAGTTCTTC,CASSQGQGFDEQFF
TRBJ2-5,TRBD2,few,TRBV7-8,16,TGTGCCAGCAGCCGAACTAGCGGGCTATTCCAAGAGACCCAGTACTTC,CASSRTSGLFQETQYF
TRBJ2-2,TRBD2,NA,TRBV10-3,15,TGTGCCTCAAGAGGAAGCGGGGGGCAATCCGGGGAGCTGTTTTTT,CASRGSGGQSGELFF
TRBJ2-1,NA,NA,TRBV4-3,13,TGCGCCAGCAGCCAGAGAAAGCTCGTTGAGCAGTTCTTC,CASSQRKLVEQFF
TRBJ2-5,TRBD2,NA,TRBV9,18,TGTGCCAGCAGCGTAAGCCCCCACTCTAGCGGGGGGGTGGAGACCCAGTACTTC,CASSVSPHSSGGVETQYF
TRBJ2-7,TRBD1,NA,TRBV4-1,20,TGCGCCAGCAGCCTGACATGGGGACAGGGGGGATTGAGGAGCTCCTACGAGCAGTACTTC,CASSLTWGQGGLRSSYEQYF
TRBJ1-5,NA,NA,TRBV5-6,14,TGTGCCAGCAGCTTGGGTCGGCGGGGTCAGCCCCAGCATTTT,CASSLGRRGQPQHF
TRBJ2-7,TRBD2,NA,TRBV11-2,18,TGTGCCAGCAGTCCATTGGGGAACCTAGCGGGAGGGCCTGACGAGCAGTACTTC,CASSPLGNLAGGPDEQYF